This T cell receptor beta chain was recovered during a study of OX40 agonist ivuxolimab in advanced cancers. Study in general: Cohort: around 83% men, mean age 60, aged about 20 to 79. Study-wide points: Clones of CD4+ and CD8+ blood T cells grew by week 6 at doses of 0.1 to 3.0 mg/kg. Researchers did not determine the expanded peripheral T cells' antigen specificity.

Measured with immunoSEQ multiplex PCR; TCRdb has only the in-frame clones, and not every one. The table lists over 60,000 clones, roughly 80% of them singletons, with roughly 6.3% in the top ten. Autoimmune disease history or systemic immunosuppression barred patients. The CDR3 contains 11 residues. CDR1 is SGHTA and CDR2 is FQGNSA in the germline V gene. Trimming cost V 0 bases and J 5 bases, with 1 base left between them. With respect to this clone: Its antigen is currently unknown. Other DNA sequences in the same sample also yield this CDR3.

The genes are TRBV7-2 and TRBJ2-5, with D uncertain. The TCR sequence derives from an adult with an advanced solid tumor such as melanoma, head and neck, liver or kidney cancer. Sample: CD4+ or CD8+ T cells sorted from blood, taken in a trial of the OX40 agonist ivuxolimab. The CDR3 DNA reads TGTGCCAGCAGCTTAGCCGAGACCCAGTACTTC. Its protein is CASSLAETQYF.